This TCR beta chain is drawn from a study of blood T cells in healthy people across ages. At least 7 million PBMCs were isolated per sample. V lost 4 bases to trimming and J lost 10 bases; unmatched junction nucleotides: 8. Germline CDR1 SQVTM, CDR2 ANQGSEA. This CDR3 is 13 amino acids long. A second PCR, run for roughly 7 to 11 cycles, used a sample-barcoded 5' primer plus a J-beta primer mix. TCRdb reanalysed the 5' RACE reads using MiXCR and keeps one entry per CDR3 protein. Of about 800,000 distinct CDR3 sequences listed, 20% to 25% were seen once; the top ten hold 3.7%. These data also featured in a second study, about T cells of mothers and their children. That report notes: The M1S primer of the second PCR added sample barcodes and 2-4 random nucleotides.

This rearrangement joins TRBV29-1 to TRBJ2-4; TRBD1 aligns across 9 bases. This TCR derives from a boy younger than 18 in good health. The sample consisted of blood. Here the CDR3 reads CSVGGQGAPIQYF. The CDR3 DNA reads TGCAGCGTTGGGGGACAGGGTGCACCAATTCAGTACTTC.